This passage covers 26 T cell receptor beta chains from one sample sequenced in a study of blood T cell repertoires in COVID-19 (dated by TCRdb to 2020 to 2021). Library method: the immunoSEQ multiplex PCR assay. TCRdb carries this immuneACCESS record with in-frame sequences only. Its versions omit some clonotypes, under half of them owing to an unresolved V gene in the studies checked, with the rest unexplained. The sample records roughly 64,000 clones, roughly 88% of which are singletons. The top ten clonotypes cover 5.6% of the sample. Sequences were obtained from peripheral blood. The receptors shown here come from a woman aged 55-70 years with acute or convalescent COVID-19.

Turning to this clone: Other nucleotide sequences from this sample produce the same CDR3. The V call is TRBV9, the J call TRBJ2-3; TRBD2 agrees at 7 bases. Trimming at V came to 2 bases and at J to 0 bases, leaving 6 bases not matched to a gene. Germline CDR1 and CDR2: SGDLS and YYNGEE. This CDR3 has 16 residues. The CDR3 nucleotides are TGTGCCAGCAGCGTGGGAGGGGCGCCTAGCACAGATACGCAGTATTTT. It codes for CASSVGGAPSTDTQYF.

This chain uses TRBV24-1 with TRBJ2-3, with 7 bases aligning to TRBD2. Germline values: CDR1 KGHDR, CDR2 SFDVKD. This CDR3 is 14 amino acids long. The junction had 8 bases not matched to a gene; V was cut back by 4 bases and J by 8 bases. This chain's CDR3 is CATSERTGGGTQYF. The CDR3 nucleotides read TGTGCCACCAGTGAAAGAACAGGCGGGGGTACGCAGTATTTT.

This clone was seen once. J is TRBJ1-5 and V is TRBV7-3; 8 bases map to TRBD1. Trimming took 5 bases from V and 7 from J; bases not matched to a gene: 4. Germline V lookup: CDR1 SGHTA, CDR2 FQGTGA. The CDR3 runs to 13 residues. The CDR3 reads CASSVTGDQPQHF. Written as DNA, the CDR3 is TGTGCCAGCAGCGTGACAGGGGACCAGCCCCAGCATTTT.

The chain couples TRBV6-5 to TRBJ2-3, with 11 bases aligning to TRBD2. With V trimmed by 6 bases and J by 1 base, 3 bases remained unmatched. This CDR3 is built from 15 residues. The germline CDR1 and CDR2 sequences are MNHEY and SVGAGI. The CDR3 spells CASRDSGGGTDTQYF. The CDR3 DNA reads as TGTGCCAGCAGGGATAGCGGGGGGGGCACAGATACGCAGTATTTT.

The rearrangement uses TRBV10-3 and TRBJ2-5, with 12 nucleotides matching TRBD1. The CDR3 is made up of 15 amino acids. V trimming: 3 bases; J trimming: 6 bases; junction bases outside the gene matches: 5. Per the germline V gene, CDR1 is ENHRY and CDR2 is SYGVKD. The CDR3 sequence is CAISEGTGGGQTQYF. The CDR3 region has the DNA TGTGCCATCAGTGAAGGGACAGGGGGCGGTCAGACCCAGTACTTC.

The chain employs TRBV6-1 and TRBJ1-1; TRBD1 matches 7 bases. After removal of 2 bases from V and 3 bases from J, the junction contained 3 bases not matched to a gene. The CDR3 has 14 residues. Germline V gene data show CDR1 as MNHNS and CDR2 as SASEGT. The CDR3 loop reads CASSEYQGDTEAFF. The CDR3 DNA reads as TGTGCCAGCAGTGAATATCAGGGGGACACTGAAGCTTTCTTT.

V usage is TRBV5-1 and J usage is TRBJ2-1; the match to TRBD2 covers 8 bases. The ends lost 7 bases at V and 3 bases at J; junction bases unmatched: 6. The CDR3 length is 14 residues. CDR1 is SGHRS and CDR2 is YFSETQ in the germline V gene. The CDR3 sequence: CASGQSGGYNEQFF. For the CDR3, the DNA is TGCGCCAGCGGACAAAGCGGGGGCTACAATGAGCAGTTCTTC. The variable domain in full, with the rest retrieved from reference TRBV5-1 and TRBJ2-1, is KAGVTQTPRYLIKTRGQQVTLSCSPISGHRSVSWYQQTPGQGLQFLFEYFSETQRNKGNFPGRFSGRQFSNSRSEMNVSTLELGDSALYLCASGQSGGYNEQFFGPGTRLTVL.

The chain carries TRBV6-5 and TRBJ1-1; D is possibly TRBD1 (5 bases). Germline CDR1 MNHEY, CDR2 SVGAGI. The CDR3 has 14 amino acids. V lost 7 bases to trimming and J lost 3 bases, with 15 bases between them. CDR3 region: CASIAGGRDTEAFF. CDR3 in DNA: TGTGCCAGCATTGCGGGGGGTAGGGACACTGAAGCTTTCTTT.

V usage is TRBV5-1 and J usage is TRBJ1-5, with 7 positions matching TRBD1. Trimming at V came to 0 bases and at J to 4 bases, leaving 7 bases not matched to a gene. The CDR3 sequence is 16 residues long. Germline lookup yields CDR1 SGHRS and CDR2 YFSETQ. CDR3 bases: TGCGCCAGCAGCTTGGGGACAGGCCCGGGGAATCAGCCCCAGCATTTT. It translates to CASSLGTGPGNQPQHF.

The rearrangement links TRBV9 to TRBJ1-6; TRBD1 matches at 7 bases. CDR3 size: 16 residues. V lost 4 bases, J lost 2 bases, and 6 bases stayed unmatched. Germline-derived CDR1 and CDR2 are SGDLS and YYNGEE. CDR3 sequence: CASSPRGQTYNSPLHF. The CDR3, as DNA: TGTGCCAGCAGCCCCCGGGGACAGACCTATAATTCACCCCTCCACTTT.

This sequence joins TRBV5-1 and TRBJ2-2; 8 nucleotides agree with TRBD2. J gave up 6 bases and V 4 bases, and 8 bases lay outside the gene matches. The CDR3 has 15 amino acids. In germline, CDR1 is SGHRS, CDR2 YFSETQ. CDR3 sequence: CASSRRGGDPGELFF. The CDR3 DNA is TGCGCCAGCAGCCGACGGGGGGGCGATCCCGGGGAGCTGTTTTTT.

The gene calls are TRBV2 and TRBJ2-3, with 9 positions matching TRBD1. CDR1 SNHLY and CDR2 FYNNEI come from the germline V gene. J lost 5 bases, V lost 5 bases, and 5 bases had no gene match. The CDR3 has 14 amino acids. CDR3 in DNA: TGTGCCAGCAGTCAGGGACAGGGTGAAGATACGCAGTATTTT. Encoded protein: CASSQGQGEDTQYF.

This clone was detected a few times. The chain uses TRBV19 and TRBJ1-2; D perhaps matches TRBD1 (6 bases). Trimming took off 7 bases at V and 4 bases at J, with 13 bases between the two ends. Germline V gene sequence: CDR1 LNHDA, CDR2 SQIVND (reference sequence). The CDR3 consists of 13 residues. The CDR3 spells CASMRGLAYGYTF. CDR3 sequence (DNA): TGTGCCAGTATGCGGGGGCTGGCCTATGGCTACACCTTC.

This clone has just a few counts. The rearrangement links TRBV20-1 to TRBJ2-1; D gene ambiguous. The V and J ends lost 4 bases and 6 bases respectively, with 7 bases between them. Germline loops: CDR1 DFQATT, CDR2 SNEGSKA (reference sequence). The CDR3 extends over 11 amino acids. The CDR3 DNA is TGCAGTGCTACCCGCGGCAATGAGCAGTTCTTC. Residues: CSATRGNEQFF.

The table lists this clone with a few counts. CDR3 amino acids: CASSYGTSHTGELFF. The CDR3 DNA is TGTGCCAGCAGTTATGGGACTAGTCACACCGGGGAGCTGTTTTTT. This chain connects TRBV6-6 to TRBJ2-2; 8 nucleotides agree with TRBD2. This CDR3 has 15 amino acids. In germline, CDR1 is MNHNY, CDR2 SVGAGI (reference sequence). Unmatched junction bases numbered 3, after V lost 3 bases and J lost 3 bases.

The V gene is TRBV2, the J gene TRBJ2-2, with TRBD1 matching over 7 bases. J gave up 6 bases and V 6 bases, and 4 bases lay outside the gene matches. The CDR3 sequence is 13 residues long. Germline CDR1 reads SNHLY; CDR2 reads FYNNEI. CDR3 residues: CASRADRAGELFF. Here the CDR3 DNA reads TGTGCCAGCAGAGCCGACAGGGCCGGGGAGCTGTTTTTT.

The chain employs TRBV7-9 and TRBJ1-1; D perhaps matches TRBD1 (6 bases). This CDR3 comprises 16 residues. CDR1 is SEHNR and CDR2 is FQNEAQ in the germline V gene (reference sequence). The V end lost 4 bases, the J end lost 4 bases, and 19 bases lay between the germline ends. The CDR3 here is CASSSLQGMETTEAFF. Written as DNA, the CDR3 is TGTGCCAGCAGCTCGTTACAGGGAATGGAGACCACTGAAGCTTTCTTT. The full variable domain, in which reference TRBV7-9 and TRBJ1-1 provide the parts outside the CDR3, is DTGVSQNPRHKITKRGQNVTFRCDPISEHNRLYWYRQTLGQGPEFLTYFQNEAQLEKSRLLSDRFSAERPKGSFSTLEIQRTEQGDSAMYLCASSSLQGMETTEAFFGQGTRLTVV.

The CDR3 sequence: CASSAGGAGHTDTQYF. CDR3 sequence (DNA): TGCGCCAGCAGTGCCGGAGGGGCAGGCCACACAGATACGCAGTATTTT. The V gene is TRBV10-1, the J gene TRBJ2-3; possibly TRBD2 for D (6 bases). Trimming cost V 4 bases and J 2 bases, with 16 bases left between them. CDR1 is WNHNN, CDR2 SYGVQD, per germline (reference sequence). This CDR3 comprises 16 residues.

The chain couples TRBV7-2 to TRBJ1-1, with D perhaps matching TRBD1 (6 bases). CDR3 length: 15 residues. Germline V lookup: CDR1 SGHTA, CDR2 FQGNSA. The V and J ends lost 2 bases and 1 base respectively, with 11 bases between them. The CDR3 region has the DNA TGTGCCAGCAGCTTACGCGGCAGGGGGAACACTGAAGCTTTCTTT. Its protein is CASSLRGRGNTEAFF.

CDR3 sequence: CASSLLGGRNSPLHF. CDR3 coding DNA: TGCGCCAGCAGCTTGTTGGGGGGGCGGAATTCACCCCTCCACTTT. The chain employs TRBV5-1 and TRBJ1-6; a possible D gene is TRBD1 (6 bases). Germline CDR1 is SGHRS and CDR2 is YFSETQ. The V gene lost 1 base and the J gene lost 7 bases, with 12 bases spanning the gap. The CDR3 spans 15 residues.

This clone has just a few counts. This chain joins TRBV7-9 and TRBJ2-1; weak D call: TRBD2 (7 bases). V shed 5 bases and J shed 3 bases, with 17 bases lying between them. There are 16 residues in the CDR3. Germline V gene lookup returns CDR1 SEHNR and CDR2 FQNEAQ (reference sequence). CDR3 nucleotide sequence: TGTGCCAGCAGCCCGAGGGGCGGGGGCCACTACAATGAGCAGTTCTTC. Its protein product is CASSPRGGGHYNEQFF.

Only one count was recorded for this clone. V and J are TRBV19 and TRBJ2-5; TRBD1 agrees at 10 bases. The CDR3 totals 18 residues. Looked up from germline, CDR1 is LNHDA and CDR2 is SQIVND (reference sequence). The J segment lost 5 bases and the V segment lost 1 base, leaving 13 bases of the junction unmatched. This CDR3 reads CASSIGSRGQGTWETQYF. DNA for the CDR3: TGTGCCAGTAGTATAGGGTCCCGGGGACAGGGGACCTGGGAGACCCAGTACTTC.

This clone has only a few counts. This chain connects TRBV12-3 or TRBV12-4 to TRBJ1-2, with D possibly matching TRBD1 (5 bases). This CDR3 spans 13 amino acids. Trimming took 6 bases from V and 7 from J, leaving 15 bases between them. The CDR3 DNA reads as TGTGCCAGCAGGTATTCAGGGAGGGCTGGCTACACCTTC. This encodes CASRYSGRAGYTF.

A single count supports this clone. The chain employs TRBV19 and TRBJ1-3; D is undetermined. The germline V and J ends were trimmed by 6 bases and 6 bases, with 15 bases remaining between them. CDR1 is LNHDA, CDR2 SQIVND, per germline (reference sequence). The CDR3 length is 14 residues. CDR3 sequence: CASSPRSRANTIYF. As DNA, the CDR3 is TGTGCCAGTAGCCCGAGGTCGAGAGCAAACACCATATATTTT.

This clone was observed a single time. V and J are TRBV6-5 and TRBJ2-3; 7 bases are shared with TRBD1. CDR3 length: 15 amino acids. The J segment lost 2 bases and the V segment lost 0 bases, leaving 2 bases of the junction unmatched. CDR1 MNHEY and CDR2 SVGAGI come from the germline V gene. CDR3: CASSYSTGTTDTQYF. CDR3 bases: TGTGCCAGCAGTTACTCGACAGGGACCACAGATACGCAGTATTTT.

J is TRBJ2-6 and V is TRBV19; 7 bases match TRBD2. The V segment lost 1 base and the J segment 2 bases; nucleotides outside the gene matches: 2. Germline V gene data show CDR1 as LNHDA and CDR2 as SQIVND (reference sequence). There are 16 residues in the CDR3. CDR3 nucleotides: TGTGCCAGTAGTATAGTGGCGGGGGCTGGGGCCAACGTCCTGACTTTC. It is translated as CASSIVAGAGANVLTF.